This T cell receptor (beta chain) was obtained from a study of blood T cell repertoires in COVID-19. The wider study: Acute and convalescent COVID-19 samples came from the United States, Italy and Spain. The analysed material was cDNA or gDNA that came from T cells, B-cell-depleted T cells, or PBMCs.

Only one count was recorded for this clone. This CDR3 contains 16 residues. The germline V and J ends were trimmed by 1 base and 8 bases, with 19 bases remaining between them. CDR1 and CDR2 from the germline V gene are SEHNR and FQNEAQ (reference sequence). Per the study methods: For nucleated cells, counts were estimated from reference gene primer amplification. Clones were sequenced by immunoSEQ multiplex PCR, and TCRdb holds only the in-frame ones, with some missing. For V, J and clone size, that table is used; D and trimming come from the DNA. The sample lists around 200,000 clones, around 80% occurring once.

This TCR came from a man in his fifties or sixties with active or convalescent COVID-19. The sequencing sample was made of peripheral blood. V is TRBV7-9 and J is TRBJ2-3; weak D call: TRBD2 (5 bases). CDR3 in amino acids: CASSLEGLAPDRTQYF. CDR3 nucleotide sequence: TGTGCCAGCAGCTTAGAAGGGCTAGCTCCGGACCGTACGCAGTATTTT.